The T cell receptor beta chain described here comes from a study of T-cell reconstitution after alpha-beta-depleted transplantation in children. Construction of the TCRbeta library involved unique molecular identifiers. Via MiXCR, TCRdb re-called the PCR reads, giving one row per CDR3 protein. Of hundreds of thousands of distinct CDR3 sequences listed, approximately 8% are singletons. Study-wide results and limits: At day 60, the high TCRbeta diversity found in some patients originated from recipient T cells and thymic progenitors that had survived. One year after transplant, T-cell counts and diversity came mostly from newly produced T cells. Alpha-beta T cells about two months after transplant reportedly derived from several hundred expanded graft clones.

The CDR3 is 14 residues long. Trimming took off 4 bases at V and 6 bases at J, with 12 bases between the two ends. Germline CDR1 KGHSH, CDR2 LQKENI. Ten or more counts support this clonotype. The antigen is unknown. The TCR originated in a male patient aged 2-10 years who had a stem cell transplant for acute myeloid leukemia, so the T cells may come from the graft donor. Sequencing used PBMCs, mostly from graft donor cells, obtained 360 days after TCRalphabeta/CD19-depleted stem cell transplant. This chain joins TRBV18 and TRBJ1-4; weak D call: TRBD1 (6 bases). The CDR3 protein is CASSRVRTDEKLFF. The DNA of the CDR3 is TGTGCCAGCTCACGCGTTAGGACAGATGAAAAACTGTTTTTT. Full variable domain (outside the CDR3, taken from reference TRBV18 and TRBJ1-4): NAGVMQNPRHLVRRRGQEARLRCSPMKGHSHVYWYRQLPEEGLKFMVYLQKENIIDESGMPKERFSAEFPKEGPSILRIQQVVRGDSAAYFCASSRVRTDEKLFFGSGTQLSVL.